The 23 T cell receptor beta chains below come from one sample, sequenced in a study of CD8+ T cells in alopecia areata. Treatment given: oral pan-JAK inhibitor, 5-10 mg twice daily. RNA was isolated and reverse transcribed to cDNA, the sequencing template. The method was immunoSEQ multiplex PCR; TCRdb's version includes in-frame clones alone and lacks a portion of them. The sample lists 200,000 to 250,000 clones, around two fifths occurring once. The material sequenced was CD4+ T cells sorted from blood, taken between weeks 30 and 35, from a patient treated with tofacitinib. Source of these receptors: a human donor with alopecia areata.

The V call is TRBV9, the J call TRBJ1-1; 12 nucleotides line up with TRBD1. The CDR3 is 16 amino acids. With V trimmed by 4 bases and J by 1 base, 5 bases remained unmatched. CDR1 SGDLS and CDR2 YYNGEE come from the germline V gene. In DNA, the CDR3 is TGTGCCAGCAGCCTAGGGACAGGGGGCCCGAACACTGAAGCTTTCTTT. Its translation: CASSLGTGGPNTEAFF.

Ten or more counts support this clone. This chain connects TRBV7-2 to TRBJ2-6; D is ambiguous. The V gene lost 2 bases and the J gene lost 0 bases, with 5 bases spanning the gap. The length of the CDR3 is 15 residues. Germline CDR1 SGHTA, CDR2 FQGNSA. The CDR3 nucleotides are TGTGCCAGCAGCTTATGGACCTCTGGGGCCAACGTCCTGACTTTC. Residues: CASSLWTSGANVLTF.

This chain joins TRBV4-1 and TRBJ1-2; D is uncertain. V was shortened by 2 bases and J by 1 base, with 17 bases between the two germline ends. CDR1 and CDR2 from the germline V gene are MGHRA and YSYEKL. This CDR3 contains 17 residues. CDR3 coding DNA: TGCGCCAGCAGCCAAATTGGGCTACAGAGGAATAACTATGGCTACACCTTC. Amino acids: CASSQIGLQRNNYGYTF.

The J gene is TRBJ1-4, the V gene TRBV7-3, with 7 bases fitting TRBD1. The CDR3 totals 15 residues. Trimming at V came to 5 bases and at J to 8 bases, leaving 11 bases not matched to a gene. Germline CDR1 is SGHTA and CDR2 is FQGTGA. The CDR3 sequence: CASSQEGGGGEKLFF. The CDR3 DNA reads as TGTGCCAGCAGCCAGGAGGGAGGGGGCGGCGAAAAACTGTTTTTT. The variable domain in full, with the rest retrieved from reference TRBV7-3 and TRBJ1-4, is GAGVSQTPSNKVTEKGKYVELRCDPISGHTALYWYRQSLGQGPEFLIYFQGTGAADDSGLPNDRFFAVRPEGSVSTLKIQRTERGDSAVYLCASSQEGGGGEKLFFGSGTQLSVL.

The chain couples TRBV7-9 to TRBJ1-1; tentatively, D is TRBD1 (6 bases). The length of the CDR3 is 18 residues. Germline V gene data show CDR1 as SEHNR and CDR2 as FQNEAQ (reference sequence). The ends were cut back, 4 bases at V and 1 base at J, with 22 bases in the middle. CDR3: CASSYLDSPSARNTEAFF. Written as DNA, the CDR3 is TGTGCCAGCAGCTACCTGGACAGCCCCTCAGCCAGGAACACTGAAGCTTTCTTT.

The rearrangement joins TRBV30 to TRBJ1-4; tentatively, D is TRBD1 (6 bases). CDR1 and CDR2 from the germline V gene are GTSNPN and SVGIG (reference sequence). The V and J ends lost 3 bases and 4 bases respectively, with 15 bases between them. This CDR3 spans 15 amino acids. The CDR3 coding sequence is TGTGCCTGGAGCGCCCTAAAACAGGGTAATGAAAAACTGTTTTTT. Protein: CAWSALKQGNEKLFF.

V gene TRBV5-1 combines with J gene TRBJ2-3; TRBD2 aligns across 12 bases. There are 18 residues in the CDR3. The V gene's germline CDR1 is SGHRS and CDR2 YFSETQ. V was clipped by 0 bases and J by 1 base; unmatched bases: 6. The CDR3: CASSLAKRLAGGTDTQYF. The CDR3 coding sequence is TGCGCCAGCAGCTTGGCCAAAAGACTAGCGGGAGGCACAGATACGCAGTATTTT.

This clone was observed a handful of times. V and J are TRBV6-6 and TRBJ1-1; D is unresolved. In germline, CDR1 is MNHNY, CDR2 SVGAGI (reference sequence). This CDR3 has 13 amino acids. V lost 5 bases and J 2 bases, leaving 9 bases between the germline ends. CDR3 loop: CASSDILNTEAFF. The CDR3 coding sequence is TGTGCCAGCAGTGATATCCTTAACACTGAAGCTTTCTTT.

The rearrangement uses TRBV11-2 and TRBJ2-3; D is undetermined. The germline gives CDR1 SGHAT, CDR2 FQNNGV. This CDR3 has 12 residues. The V end lost 2 bases, the J end lost 3 bases, and 3 bases lay between the germline ends. The chain's CDR3 is CASSLPTDTQYF. DNA for the CDR3: TGTGCCAGCAGCTTACCAACAGATACGCAGTATTTT. The full variable domain, rest sourced from reference TRBV11-2 and TRBJ2-3, is EAGVAQSPRYKIIEKRQSVAFWCNPISGHATLYWYQQILGQGPKLLIQFQNNGVVDDSQLPKDRFSAERLKGVDSTLKIQPAKLEDSAVYLCASSLPTDTQYFGPGTRLTVL.

Only a few counts were recorded for this clone. The chain is built from TRBV11-2 and TRBJ2-7; D is perhaps TRBD2 (6 bases). Germline lookup yields CDR1 SGHAT and CDR2 FQNNGV. V lost 5 bases and J 0 bases, leaving 17 bases between the germline ends. This CDR3 has 16 residues. The CDR3 reads CASSPTPRGRSYEQYF. The DNA for the CDR3 is TGTGCCAGCAGCCCCACCCCGCGGGGACGCTCCTACGAGCAGTACTTC.

CDR3 residues: CASSLANGAGGNTQYF. As DNA, the CDR3 is TGCGCCAGCAGCTTGGCAAACGGAGCGGGAGGTAATACGCAGTATTTT. The gene calls are TRBV5-1 and TRBJ2-3, with TRBD2 matching over 9 bases. Germline V gene lookup returns CDR1 SGHRS and CDR2 YFSETQ. V lost 0 bases, J lost 7 bases, and 9 bases stayed unmatched. CDR3 length equals 16 residues.

CDR3 bases: TGCAGCGCCGTGGGACAGGGGCAGGAAAAACTGTTTTTT. It is translated as CSAVGQGQEKLFF. The chain combines TRBV29-1 with TRBJ1-4; 10 positions match TRBD1. V lost 7 bases and J lost 8; bases outside the gene matches: 7. Germline V lookup: CDR1 SQVTM, CDR2 ANQGSEA. The CDR3 sequence is 13 residues long.

J is TRBJ1-5 and V is TRBV6-1; D not certain. Between the trimmed V and J ends, which lost 7 bases and 1 base, there was a span of 11 bases. This CDR3 comprises 14 residues. CDR1 MNHNS and CDR2 SASEGT come from the germline V gene. The CDR3 DNA reads as TGTGCCAGCACTAGGGATAGAAGCAATCAGCCCCAGCATTTT. It is translated as CASTRDRSNQPQHF.

This chain links TRBV6-5 with TRBJ2-4; TRBD1 is a possible D gene (6 bases). Trimming removed 7 bases at V and 6 bases at J, with 13 bases between. This CDR3 comprises 13 residues. Germline values: CDR1 MNHEY, CDR2 SVGAGI. DNA for the CDR3: TGTGCCAGCAACCTACAGGGCGCAAACATTCAGTACTTC. As protein: CASNLQGANIQYF.

The J gene is TRBJ2-3, the V gene TRBV7-9; weak D call: TRBD2 (6 bases). The length of the CDR3 is 13 residues. Germline V gene data show CDR1 as SEHNR and CDR2 as FQNEAQ (reference sequence). The CDR3 bases are TGTACGACCGGCGGGGCGGGCACAGATACGCAGTATTTT. Protein product: CTTGGAGTDTQYF.

The rearrangement links TRBV19 to TRBJ2-5; TRBD2 aligns across 7 bases. The CDR3 covers 16 residues. The V segment lost 1 base and the J segment 2 bases; nucleotides outside the gene matches: 7. Looked up from germline, CDR1 is LNHDA and CDR2 is SQIVND (reference sequence). The chain's CDR3 is CASSIAVAGIQETQYF. The CDR3 region has the DNA TGTGCCAGTAGTATAGCGGTAGCGGGCATTCAAGAGACCCAGTACTTC.

This clone was seen a handful of times. The gene calls are TRBV7-6 and TRBJ2-2; no definite D call. The germline gives CDR1 SGHVS, CDR2 FNYEAQ. Between the trimmed V and J ends, which lost 5 bases and 4 bases, there was a span of 8 bases. The length of the CDR3 is 13 residues. CDR3 sequence reads: CASSVGVTGELFF. The CDR3, as DNA: TGTGCCAGCAGCGTCGGAGTCACCGGGGAGCTGTTTTTT.

The chain recombines TRBV11-2 with TRBJ2-3, with TRBD2 identical over 7 bases. Germline CDR1 and CDR2: SGHAT and FQNNGV. V shed 5 bases, J shed 0 bases, and the junction held 14 bases outside the gene matches. The CDR3 is 18 amino acids. The CDR3 is CASSKSGASGPSTDTQYF. In DNA, the CDR3 is TGTGCCAGCAGCAAAAGCGGGGCTAGCGGTCCTAGCACAGATACGCAGTATTTT.

The rearrangement joins TRBV2 to TRBJ1-2; D ambiguous. The V end lost 7 bases, the J end lost 5 bases, and 11 bases lay between the germline ends. The CDR3 covers 12 residues. Germline CDR1 SNHLY, CDR2 FYNNEI. CDR3 protein: CASTESAYGYTF. The CDR3 region has the DNA TGTGCCAGCACGGAGTCAGCGTATGGCTACACCTTC.

The gene calls are TRBV7-9 and TRBJ2-1, with D maybe TRBD2 (5 bases). The CDR3 is 12 residues long. The V gene's germline CDR1 is SEHNR and CDR2 FQNEAQ (reference sequence). V was clipped by 5 bases and J by 5 bases, with 7 bases between them. DNA for the CDR3: TGTGCCAGCAGCCCCGGGGACAATGAGCAGTTCTTC. Translating it yields CASSPGDNEQFF.

The chain employs TRBV18 and TRBJ1-1; 10 bases are a match to TRBD1. V shed 3 bases, J shed 10 bases, and the junction held 8 bases outside the gene matches. The CDR3 has 14 amino acids. The germline gives CDR1 KGHSH, CDR2 LQKENI. CDR3 residues: CASSPGDRGRVAFF. CDR3 nucleotides: TGTGCCAGCTCACCGGGGGACAGGGGAAGAGTAGCTTTCTTT.

This clone has a handful of counts. V gene TRBV25-1 combines with J gene TRBJ2-3; D assignment may be TRBD1 or TRBD2 (5 bases each). Trimming left V 3 bases short and J 6 bases short, with 16 bases between. The V gene's germline CDR1 is MGHDK and CDR2 SYGVNS. This CDR3 is built from 15 residues. CDR3 region: CASSDQRDPRDTQYF. CDR3 in DNA: TGTGCCAGCAGTGACCAGAGGGACCCCCGGGATACGCAGTATTTT.

This clone was recorded only once. The chain joins TRBV27 to TRBJ1-4; 7 bases align to TRBD1. V shed 5 bases, J shed 8 bases, and the junction held 14 bases outside the gene matches. The CDR3 has 16 amino acids. Germline V gene data show CDR1 as MNHEY and CDR2 as SMNVEV (reference sequence). This CDR3 reads CASSPLQGPGGEKLFF. In DNA form, the CDR3 reads TGTGCCAGCAGTCCACTCCAGGGTCCAGGGGGGGAAAAACTGTTTTTT.